This T cell receptor beta chain comes out of a study of T cell responses to AZD1222 COVID-19 vaccine. The junction had 6 bases not matched to a gene; V was cut back by 5 bases and J by 2 bases. This CDR3 has 16 residues. Looked up from germline, CDR1 is SGHRS and CDR2 is YFSETQ. A remark on this clone: Its specificity is unknown.

Study results and caveats: The span of vaccine-associated CD4 TCRs extended across spike, with dominance at 160-218 and 743-854. The reported proportion of spike-specific TCRs targeting unmutated variant regions was nearly half.

Assay used: immunoSEQ multiplex PCR; TCRdb lists only in-frame clones, some missing. The sample records more than 150,000 clones, more than 85% being singletons. This rearrangement joins TRBV5-1 to TRBJ2-3; TRBD2 matches at 12 bases. The specimen was peripheral blood, collected after recovery from COVID-19. The receptor comes from an adult who had recovered from COVID-19. CDR3 coding DNA: TGCGCCAGCAGTACACTAGCGGGAGGTGCCACAGATACGCAGTATTTT. Its translation: CASSTLAGGATDTQYF.